This T cell receptor beta chain comes out of a study of cytomegalovirus exposure and HLA in healthy donors. Germline trimming cut 2 bases from V and 7 bases from J; bases unmatched to any gene: 8. The CDR3 length is 15 residues. CDR1 and CDR2 (germline): WNHNN, SYGVQD (reference sequence). Findings of the study overall: An analysis was carried out later, and it reportedly showed fewer N-insertions in an Asian-associated ancestry cluster than the approximately 670-donor mean.

A word on this clone: What it binds is not known.

A multiplex PCR was run with 60 Vbeta primers and 13 Jbeta primers. Some clones are missing from TCRdb's copy, which holds only in-frame ones; the method was immunoSEQ multiplex PCR. Of around 140,000 clones listed, 76% were seen once; the top ten hold 1.8%. Specimen: PBMCs. The sequence came from a female donor in good health and CMV-seropositive. The rearrangement uses TRBV10-1 and TRBJ2-7, with TRBD1 matching 10 bases. DNA of the CDR3: TGCGCCAGCAGTGAGGGGGGACAGGGGATTTGGGAGCAGTACTTC. As protein: CASSEGGQGIWEQYF.